Reported below is one T cell receptor (beta chain). Its antigen is not known. The V gene's germline CDR1 is LNHDA and CDR2 SQIVND (reference sequence). J lost 5 bases, V lost 1 base, and 9 bases had no gene match. The length of the CDR3 is 17 residues. This table comes from immunoSEQ multiplex PCR, and its TCRdb copy is limited to in-frame clones, with some not included. The sample holds around 13,000 clones, more than 85% seen once. This entry comes from a study of graft-versus-host responses after intestinal transplantation. About the study: Grafts that recipients had were multivisceral, liver-intestinal, or isolated intestinal transplants. Study-wide results and limits: The recipient marrow held GvH clones, and some of them showed up first in ileum or blood.

This specimen was PBMCs, taken 1032 days after intestinal transplantation. This clonotype was obtained from a human patient who received an intestinal transplant, so some T cells may come from the graft donor. The J gene is TRBJ2-7, the V gene TRBV19, with 12 bases aligning to TRBD1. The CDR3 sequence is CASSIALSGQGAHEQYF. In nucleotides, the CDR3 is TGTGCCAGTAGTATAGCGCTTTCGGGACAGGGGGCCCACGAGCAGTACTTC. The full variable domain, with the rest looked up from reference TRBV19 and TRBJ2-7, is DGGITQSPKYLFRKEGQNVTLSCEQNLNHDAMYWYRQDPGQGLRLIYYSQIVNDFQKGDIAEGYSVSREKKESFPLTVTSAQKNPTAFYLCASSIALSGQGAHEQYFGPGTRLTVT.